This T cell receptor (beta chain) was identified in a study of T cell repertoires in aging, cancer and after chemotherapy. Study information: Patients with glioblastoma brain tumors were sampled before and after temozolomide-based therapy.

Amplification of TCR beta used genomic DNA extracted from peripheral blood. This clonotype was seen a few times. Germline CDR1 reads DFQATT; CDR2 reads SNEGSKA (reference sequence). V gave up 2 bases and J gave up 5 bases, with 19 bases separating them. There are 16 residues in the CDR3. A mixed TRB-A/B primer pool amplified rearranged TRB by multiplex touch-down PCR. TCRdb analysed the multiplex PCR reads with MiXCR anew, one entry per CDR3 protein. The sample consists of approximately 2,800 distinct CDR3 sequences, roughly 22% of them appearing once. The chain recombines TRBV20-1 with TRBJ2-1; D is possibly TRBD1 (6 bases). The sequenced sample was blood. This TCR derives from a human donor with a solid tumor. CDR3 amino acids: CSARRLPGEDHNEQFF. In DNA form, the CDR3 reads TGCAGTGCTAGACGACTCCCAGGGGAAGATCACAATGAGCAGTTCTTC.